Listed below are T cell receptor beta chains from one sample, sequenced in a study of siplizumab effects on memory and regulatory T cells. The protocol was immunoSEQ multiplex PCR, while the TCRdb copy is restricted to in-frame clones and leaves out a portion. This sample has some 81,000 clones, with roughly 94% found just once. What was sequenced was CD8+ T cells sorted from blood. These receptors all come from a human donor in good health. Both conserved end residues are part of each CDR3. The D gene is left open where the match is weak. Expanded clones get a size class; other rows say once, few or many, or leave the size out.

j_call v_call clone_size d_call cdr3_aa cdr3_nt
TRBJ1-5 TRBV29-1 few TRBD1 CSVGAGGDQPQHF TGCAGCGTGGGGGCAGGGGGAGATCAGCCCCAGCATTTT
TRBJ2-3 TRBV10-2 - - CASSEFRTDTQYF TGCGCCAGCAGTGAGTTTAGGACAGATACGCAGTATTTT
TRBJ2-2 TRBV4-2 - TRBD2 CASSTLAGVSNTGELFF TGTGCCAGCAGCACTCTAGCGGGAGTGTCGAACACCGGGGAGCTGTTTTTT
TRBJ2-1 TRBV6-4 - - CASSEFSGAYNEQFF TGTGCCAGCAGTGAGTTTAGCGGAGCCTACAATGAGCAGTTCTTC
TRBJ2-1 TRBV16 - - CASSQSLASAYNEQFF TGTGCCAGCAGCCAATCCTTAGCTTCCGCTTACAATGAGCAGTTCTTC
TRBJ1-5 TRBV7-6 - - CASSLGMGGNQPQHF TGTGCCAGCAGCTTAGGGATGGGGGGGAATCAGCCCCAGCATTTT
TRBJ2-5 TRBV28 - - CASSLSAGIQETQYF TGTGCCAGCAGTTTATCGGCGGGGATCCAAGAGACCCAGTACTTC
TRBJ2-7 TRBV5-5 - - CASMTASYEQYF TGTGCCAGCATGACGGCTTCCTACGAGCAGTACTTC
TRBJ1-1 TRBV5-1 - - CASSTNTEAFF TGCGCCTCATCGACGAACACTGAAGCTTTCTTT
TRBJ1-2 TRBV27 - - CASMWDLGVF TGTGCCAGCATGTGGGACCTGGGAGTCTTC
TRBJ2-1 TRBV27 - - CASSLSWGASYNEQFF TGTGCCAGCAGTTTATCATGGGGGGCGTCCTACAATGAGCAGTTCTTC
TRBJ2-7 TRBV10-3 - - CAISDVRGSGPYEQYF TGTGCCATCAGTGATGTAAGGGGTAGCGGTCCCTACGAGCAGTACTTC
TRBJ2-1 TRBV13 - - CASSLGRDYNEQFF TGTGCCAGCAGCTTAGGTCGGGACTACAATGAGCAGTTCTTC
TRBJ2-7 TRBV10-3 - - CAIRGGGSSYEQYF TGTGCCATCAGGGGGGGTGGGAGCTCCTACGAGCAGTACTTC
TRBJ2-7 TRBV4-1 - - CASSQVVGPDEQYF TGCGCCAGCAGCCAGGTGGTGGGTCCGGACGAGCAGTACTTC
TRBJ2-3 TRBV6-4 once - CASSEGDSSPDTQYF TGTGCCAGCAGTGAGGGAGATTCGTCACCAGATACGCAGTATTTT
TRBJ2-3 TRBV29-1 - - CSVVRGGTQYF TGCAGCGTTGTTCGAGGGGGTACGCAGTATTTT
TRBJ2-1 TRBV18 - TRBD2 CASSRTSGTYNEQFF TGTGCCAGCTCCCGGACTAGCGGGACCTACAATGAGCAGTTCTTC
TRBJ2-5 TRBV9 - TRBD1 CASSDPKDRVGGKTQYF TGTGCCAGCAGCGACCCAAAGGACAGGGTTGGGGGAAAGACCCAGTACTTC
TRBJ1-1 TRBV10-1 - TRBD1 CASSESWQGAYHTEAFF TGCGCCAGCAGTGAGTCGTGGCAGGGGGCTTATCACACTGAAGCTTTCTTT
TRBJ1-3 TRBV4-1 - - CASSHLQRLSGNTIYF TGCGCCAGCAGCCACCTACAGCGTTTATCTGGAAACACCATATATTTT
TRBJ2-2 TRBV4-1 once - CASSHRFTGAGNTGELFF TGCGCCAGCAGCCACCGATTTACAGGAGCAGGTAACACCGGGGAGCTGTTTTTT
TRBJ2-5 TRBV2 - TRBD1 CASSDQMTGLRETQYF TGTGCCAGCAGTGACCAGATGACAGGGTTGAGGGAGACCCAGTACTTC
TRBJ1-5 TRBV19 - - CASTWTQNSNQPQHF TGTGCCAGTACCTGGACCCAAAATAGCAATCAGCCCCAGCATTTT
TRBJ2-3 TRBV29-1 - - CSVEAAANTDTQYF TGCAGCGTTGAGGCTGCGGCCAACACAGATACGCAGTATTTT
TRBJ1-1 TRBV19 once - CASSPQGFTEAFF TGTGCCAGTAGTCCGCAGGGTTTCACTGAAGCTTTCTTT
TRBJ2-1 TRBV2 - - CASSDYGRDALANEQFF TGTGCCAGCAGTGATTACGGGCGGGACGCTTTGGCGAATGAGCAGTTCTTC
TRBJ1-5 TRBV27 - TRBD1 CASSLTGINQPQHF TGTGCCAGCAGCCTGACAGGGATCAATCAGCCCCAGCATTTT
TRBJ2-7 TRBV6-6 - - CASSYSSISYEQYF TGTGCCAGCAGTTACTCAAGTATCTCCTACGAGCAGTACTTC
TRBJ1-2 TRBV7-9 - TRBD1 CASSHSGQNNYGYTF TGTGCCAGCAGCCACTCGGGACAGAACAACTATGGCTACACCTTC
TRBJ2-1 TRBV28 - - CASSYGSGTQFF TGTGCCAGCAGCTACGGCTCGGGTACCCAGTTCTTC
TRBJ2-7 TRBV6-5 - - CASGGLGAYSDQYF TGTGCCAGCGGGGGACTCGGAGCCTACTCGGATCAGTACTTC
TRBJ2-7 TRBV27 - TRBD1 CASSFVDRGYEQYF TGTGCCAGCAGTTTTGTGGACAGGGGCTACGAGCAGTACTTC
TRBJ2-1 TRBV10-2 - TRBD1 CASSFTGQGAGYNEQFF TGCGCCAGCAGCTTCACAGGACAGGGGGCAGGGTACAATGAGCAGTTCTTC
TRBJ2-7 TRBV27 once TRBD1 CASSLGTGESQYF TGTGCCAGCAGTTTGGGGACAGGGGAATCGCAGTACTTC